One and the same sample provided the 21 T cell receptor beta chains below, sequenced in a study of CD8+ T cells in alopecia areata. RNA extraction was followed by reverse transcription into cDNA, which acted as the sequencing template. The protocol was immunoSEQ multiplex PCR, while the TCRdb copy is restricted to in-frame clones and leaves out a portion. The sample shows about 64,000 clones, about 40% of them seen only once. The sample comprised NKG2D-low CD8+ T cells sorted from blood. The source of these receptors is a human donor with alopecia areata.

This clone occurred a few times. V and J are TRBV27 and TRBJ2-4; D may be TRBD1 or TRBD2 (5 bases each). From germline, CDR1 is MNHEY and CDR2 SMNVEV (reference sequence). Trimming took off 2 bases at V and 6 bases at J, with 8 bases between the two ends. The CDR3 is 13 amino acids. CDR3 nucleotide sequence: TGTGCCAGCAGTTTAGGGGGTGCAAACATTCAGTACTTC. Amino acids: CASSLGGANIQYF.

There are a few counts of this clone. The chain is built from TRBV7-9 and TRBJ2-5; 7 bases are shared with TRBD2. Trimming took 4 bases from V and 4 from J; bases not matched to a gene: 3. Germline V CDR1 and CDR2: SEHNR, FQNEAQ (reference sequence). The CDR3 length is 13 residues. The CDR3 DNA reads TGTGCCAGCAGCTCGGGAGGTGGAGAGACCCAGTACTTC. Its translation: CASSSGGGETQYF.

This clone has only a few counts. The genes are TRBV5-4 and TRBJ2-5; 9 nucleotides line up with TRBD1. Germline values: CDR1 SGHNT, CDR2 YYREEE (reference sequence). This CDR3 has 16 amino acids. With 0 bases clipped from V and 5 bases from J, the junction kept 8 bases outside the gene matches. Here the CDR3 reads CASSLDRGRALETQYF. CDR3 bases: TGTGCCAGCAGCTTGGACAGGGGGCGCGCGTTGGAGACCCAGTACTTC.

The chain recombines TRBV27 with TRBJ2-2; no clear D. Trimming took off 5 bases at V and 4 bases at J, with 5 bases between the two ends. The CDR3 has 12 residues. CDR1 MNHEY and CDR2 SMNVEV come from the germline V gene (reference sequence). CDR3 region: CASSRPTGELFF. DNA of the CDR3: TGTGCCAGCAGTCGTCCCACCGGGGAGCTGTTTTTT.

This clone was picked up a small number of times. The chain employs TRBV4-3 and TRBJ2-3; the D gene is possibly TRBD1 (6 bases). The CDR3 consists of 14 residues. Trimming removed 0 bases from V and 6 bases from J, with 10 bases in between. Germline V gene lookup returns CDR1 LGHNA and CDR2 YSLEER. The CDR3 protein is CASSQDQGFDTQYF. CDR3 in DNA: TGCGCCAGCAGCCAAGATCAGGGGTTCGATACGCAGTATTTT.

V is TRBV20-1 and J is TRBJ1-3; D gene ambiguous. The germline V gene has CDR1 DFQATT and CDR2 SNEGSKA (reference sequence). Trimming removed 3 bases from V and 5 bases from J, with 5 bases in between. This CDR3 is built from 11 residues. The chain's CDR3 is CSARIRNTIYF. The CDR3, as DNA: TGCAGTGCTAGGATCAGAAACACCATATATTTT.

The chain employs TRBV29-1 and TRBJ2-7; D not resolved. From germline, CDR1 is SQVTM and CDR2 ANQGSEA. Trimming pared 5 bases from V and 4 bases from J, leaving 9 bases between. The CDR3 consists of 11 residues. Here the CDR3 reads CSVKDRYEQYF. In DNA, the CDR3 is TGCAGCGTTAAGGATCGGTACGAGCAGTACTTC.

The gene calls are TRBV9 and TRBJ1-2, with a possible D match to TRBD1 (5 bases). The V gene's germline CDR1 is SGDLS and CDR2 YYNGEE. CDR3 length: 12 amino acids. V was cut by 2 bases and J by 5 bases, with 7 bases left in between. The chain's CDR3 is CASSVRVYGYTF. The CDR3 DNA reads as TGTGCCAGCAGCGTCAGGGTATATGGCTACACCTTC.

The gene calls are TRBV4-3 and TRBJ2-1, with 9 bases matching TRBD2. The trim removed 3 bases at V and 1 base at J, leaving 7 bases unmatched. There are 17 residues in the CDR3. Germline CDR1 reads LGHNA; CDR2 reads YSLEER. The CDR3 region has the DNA TGCGCCAGCAGCCACCGCATTAGCGGGGGTTCCTACAATGAGCAGTTCTTC. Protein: CASSHRISGGSYNEQFF.

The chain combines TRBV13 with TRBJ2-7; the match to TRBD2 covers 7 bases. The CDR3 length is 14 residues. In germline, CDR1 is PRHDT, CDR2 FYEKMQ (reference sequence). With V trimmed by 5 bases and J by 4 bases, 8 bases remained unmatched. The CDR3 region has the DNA TGTGCCAGCAGCCGCTTAGAGGGAGGGTACGAGCAGTACTTC. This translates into CASSRLEGGYEQYF.

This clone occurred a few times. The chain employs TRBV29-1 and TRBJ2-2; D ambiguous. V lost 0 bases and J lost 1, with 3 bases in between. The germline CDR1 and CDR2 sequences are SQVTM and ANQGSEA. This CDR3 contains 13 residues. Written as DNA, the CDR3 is TGCAGCGTTGAAGACGGGAACACCGGGGAGCTGTTTTTT. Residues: CSVEDGNTGELFF.

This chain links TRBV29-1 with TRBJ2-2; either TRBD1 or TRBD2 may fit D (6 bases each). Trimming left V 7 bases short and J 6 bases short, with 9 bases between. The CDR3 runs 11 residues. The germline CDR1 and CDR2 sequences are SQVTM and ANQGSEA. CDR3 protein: CSGRGAGELFF. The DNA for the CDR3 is TGCAGCGGGAGGGGGGCCGGGGAGCTGTTTTTT.

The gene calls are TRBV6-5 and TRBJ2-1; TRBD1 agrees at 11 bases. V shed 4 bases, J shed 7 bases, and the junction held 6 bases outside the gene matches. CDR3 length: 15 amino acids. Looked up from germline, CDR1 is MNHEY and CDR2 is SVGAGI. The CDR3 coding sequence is TGTGCCAGCAGTTCCGGGACAGGGGGGATAAATGAGCAGTTCTTC. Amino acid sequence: CASSSGTGGINEQFF.

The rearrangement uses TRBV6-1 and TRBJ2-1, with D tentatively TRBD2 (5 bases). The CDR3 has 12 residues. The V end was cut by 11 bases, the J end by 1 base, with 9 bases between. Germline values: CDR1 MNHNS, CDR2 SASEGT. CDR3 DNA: TGTGCCGGAGGAAGTTCCTACAATGAGCAGTTCTTC. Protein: CAGGSSYNEQFF.

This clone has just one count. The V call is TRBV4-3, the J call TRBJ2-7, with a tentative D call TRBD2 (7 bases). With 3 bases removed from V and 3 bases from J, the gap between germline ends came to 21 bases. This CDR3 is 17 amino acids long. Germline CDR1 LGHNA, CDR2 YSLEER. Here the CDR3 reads CASSQAPGGGSRYEQYF. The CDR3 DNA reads TGCGCCAGCAGCCAGGCCCCGGGGGGCGGGAGCCGCTACGAGCAGTACTTC.

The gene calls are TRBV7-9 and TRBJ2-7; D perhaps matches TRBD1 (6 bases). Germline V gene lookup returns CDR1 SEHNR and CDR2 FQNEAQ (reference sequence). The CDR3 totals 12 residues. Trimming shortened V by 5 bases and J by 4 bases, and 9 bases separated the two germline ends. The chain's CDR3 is CASSPRGYEQYF. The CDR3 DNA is TGTGCCAGCAGCCCCAGGGGTTACGAGCAGTACTTC. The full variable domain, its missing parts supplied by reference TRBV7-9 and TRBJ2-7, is DTGVSQNPRHKITKRGQNVTFRCDPISEHNRLYWYRQTLGQGPEFLTYFQNEAQLEKSRLLSDRFSAERPKGSFSTLEIQRTEQGDSAMYLCASSPRGYEQYFGPGTRLTVT.

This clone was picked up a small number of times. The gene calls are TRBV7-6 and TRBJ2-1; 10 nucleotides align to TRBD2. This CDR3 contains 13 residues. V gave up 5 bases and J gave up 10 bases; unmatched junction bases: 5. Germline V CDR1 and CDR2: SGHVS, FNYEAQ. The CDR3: CASSIGTSVEQFF. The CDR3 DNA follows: TGTGCCAGCAGCATCGGGACTAGCGTAGAGCAGTTCTTC.

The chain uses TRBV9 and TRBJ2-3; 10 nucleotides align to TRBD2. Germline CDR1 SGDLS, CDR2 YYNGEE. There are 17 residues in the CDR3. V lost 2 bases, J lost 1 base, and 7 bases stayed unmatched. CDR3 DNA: TGTGCCAGCAGCGTTCATCGACTAGCGGGTCGCACAGATACGCAGTATTTT. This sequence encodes CASSVHRLAGRTDTQYF.

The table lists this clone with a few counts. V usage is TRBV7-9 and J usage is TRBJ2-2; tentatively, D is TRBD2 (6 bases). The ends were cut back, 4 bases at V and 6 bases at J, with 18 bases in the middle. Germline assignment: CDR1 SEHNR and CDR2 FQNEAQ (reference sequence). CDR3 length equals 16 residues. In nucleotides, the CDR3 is TGTGCCAGCAGCTCCCCTGGGGGGAGTCAGTCCGGGGAGCTGTTTTTT. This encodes CASSSPGGSQSGELFF.

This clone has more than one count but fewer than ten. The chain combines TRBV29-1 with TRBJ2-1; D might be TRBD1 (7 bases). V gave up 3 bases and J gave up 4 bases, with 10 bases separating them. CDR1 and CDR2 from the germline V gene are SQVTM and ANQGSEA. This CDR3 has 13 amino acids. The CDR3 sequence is CSVEEGQYNEQFF. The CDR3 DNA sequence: TGCAGCGTTGAGGAGGGACAGTACAATGAGCAGTTCTTC.

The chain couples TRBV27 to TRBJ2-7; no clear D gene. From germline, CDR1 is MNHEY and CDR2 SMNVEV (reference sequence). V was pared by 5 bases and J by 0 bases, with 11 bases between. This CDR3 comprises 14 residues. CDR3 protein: CASSARWSSYEQYF. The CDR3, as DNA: TGTGCCAGCAGTGCGAGATGGAGCTCCTACGAGCAGTACTTC.